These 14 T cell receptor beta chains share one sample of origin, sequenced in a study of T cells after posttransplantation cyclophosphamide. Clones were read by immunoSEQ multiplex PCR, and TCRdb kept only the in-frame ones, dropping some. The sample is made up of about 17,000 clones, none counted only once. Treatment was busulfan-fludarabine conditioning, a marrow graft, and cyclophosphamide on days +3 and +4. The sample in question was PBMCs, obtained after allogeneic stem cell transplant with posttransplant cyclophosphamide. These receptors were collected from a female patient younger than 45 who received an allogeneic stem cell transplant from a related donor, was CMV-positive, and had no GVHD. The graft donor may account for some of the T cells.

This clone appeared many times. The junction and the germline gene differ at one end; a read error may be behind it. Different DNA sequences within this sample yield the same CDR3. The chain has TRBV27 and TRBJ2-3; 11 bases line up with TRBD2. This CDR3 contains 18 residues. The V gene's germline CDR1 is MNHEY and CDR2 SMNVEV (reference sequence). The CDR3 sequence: CASGLLGLAGGVEDTQYF. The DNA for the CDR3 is TGTGCCAGCGGTTTACTCGGATTAGCGGGAGGGGTGGAAGATACGCAGTATTTT.

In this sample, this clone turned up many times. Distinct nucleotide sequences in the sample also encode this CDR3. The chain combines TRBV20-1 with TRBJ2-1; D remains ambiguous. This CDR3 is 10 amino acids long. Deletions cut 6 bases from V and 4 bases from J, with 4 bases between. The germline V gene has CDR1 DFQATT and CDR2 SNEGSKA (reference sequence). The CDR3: CSAQYNEQFF. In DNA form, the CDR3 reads TGCAGTGCCCAATACAATGAGCAGTTCTTC.

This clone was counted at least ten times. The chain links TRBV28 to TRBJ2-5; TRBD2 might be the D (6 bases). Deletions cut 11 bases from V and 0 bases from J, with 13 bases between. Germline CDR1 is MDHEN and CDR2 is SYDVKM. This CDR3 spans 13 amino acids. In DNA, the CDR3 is TGTGCCGGCGCTCGGGGGTACCAAGAGACCCAGTACTTC. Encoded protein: CAGARGYQETQYF.

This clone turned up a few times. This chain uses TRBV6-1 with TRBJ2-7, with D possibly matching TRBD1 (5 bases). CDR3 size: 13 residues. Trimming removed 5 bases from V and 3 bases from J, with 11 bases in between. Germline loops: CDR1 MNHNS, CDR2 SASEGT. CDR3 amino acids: CASSPGPNYEQYF. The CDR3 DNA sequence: TGTGCCAGCAGTCCAGGGCCGAACTACGAGCAGTACTTC.

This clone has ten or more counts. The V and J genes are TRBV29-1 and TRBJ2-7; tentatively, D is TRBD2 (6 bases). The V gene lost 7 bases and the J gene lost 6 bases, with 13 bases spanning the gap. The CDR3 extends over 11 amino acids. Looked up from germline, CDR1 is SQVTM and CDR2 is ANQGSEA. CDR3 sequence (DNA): TGCAGCGCCAGACTAGTAGGCGAGCAGTACTTC. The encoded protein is CSARLVGEQYF.

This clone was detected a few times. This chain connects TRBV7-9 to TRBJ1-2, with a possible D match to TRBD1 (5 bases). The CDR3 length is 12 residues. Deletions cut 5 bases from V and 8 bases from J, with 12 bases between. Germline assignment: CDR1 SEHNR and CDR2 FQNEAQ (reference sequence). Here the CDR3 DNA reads TGTGCCAGCAGCGGTGGGGGGGGAGGCTACACCTTC. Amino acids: CASSGGGGGYTF.

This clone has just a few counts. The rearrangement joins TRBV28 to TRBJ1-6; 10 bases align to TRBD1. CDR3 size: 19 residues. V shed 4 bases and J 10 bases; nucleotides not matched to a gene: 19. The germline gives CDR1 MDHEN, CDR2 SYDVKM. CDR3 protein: CASSSINRPRDRGSSPLHF. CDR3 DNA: TGTGCCAGCAGTTCAATAAACCGCCCGCGGGACAGGGGATCCTCACCCCTCCACTTT.

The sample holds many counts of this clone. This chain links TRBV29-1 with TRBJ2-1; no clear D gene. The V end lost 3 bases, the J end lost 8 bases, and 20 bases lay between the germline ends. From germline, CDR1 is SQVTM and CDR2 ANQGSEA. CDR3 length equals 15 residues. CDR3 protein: CSVDPGALPRDEQFF. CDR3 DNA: TGCAGCGTTGACCCCGGAGCCCTCCCACGAGATGAGCAGTTCTTC.

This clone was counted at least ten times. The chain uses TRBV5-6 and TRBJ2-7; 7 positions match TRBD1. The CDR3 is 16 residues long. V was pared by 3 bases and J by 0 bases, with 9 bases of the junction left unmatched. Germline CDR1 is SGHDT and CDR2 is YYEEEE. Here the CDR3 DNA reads TGTGCCAGCAGCTCGACAGGGAAGTTAGTCTCCTACGAGCAGTACTTC. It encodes CASSSTGKLVSYEQYF.

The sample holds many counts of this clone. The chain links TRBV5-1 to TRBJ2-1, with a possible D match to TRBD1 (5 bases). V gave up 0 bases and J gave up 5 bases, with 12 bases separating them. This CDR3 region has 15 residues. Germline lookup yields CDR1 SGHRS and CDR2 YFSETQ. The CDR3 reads CASSLAGLANNEQFF. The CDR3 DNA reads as TGCGCCAGCAGCTTGGCAGGGCTCGCTAACAATGAGCAGTTCTTC.

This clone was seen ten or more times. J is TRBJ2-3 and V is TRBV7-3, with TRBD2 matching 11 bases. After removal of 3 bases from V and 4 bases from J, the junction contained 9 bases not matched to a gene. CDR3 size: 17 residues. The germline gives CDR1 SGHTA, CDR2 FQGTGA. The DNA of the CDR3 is TGTGCCAGCAGCTTTACCCGCTTAGCGGGGGGGGCAGATACGCAGTATTTT. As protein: CASSFTRLAGGADTQYF.

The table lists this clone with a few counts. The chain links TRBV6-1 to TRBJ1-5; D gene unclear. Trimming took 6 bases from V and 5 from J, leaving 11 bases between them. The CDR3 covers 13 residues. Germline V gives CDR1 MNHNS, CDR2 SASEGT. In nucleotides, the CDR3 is TGTGCCAGCAGCCGCGAAGCCTATCAGCCCCAGCATTTT. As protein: CASSREAYQPQHF.

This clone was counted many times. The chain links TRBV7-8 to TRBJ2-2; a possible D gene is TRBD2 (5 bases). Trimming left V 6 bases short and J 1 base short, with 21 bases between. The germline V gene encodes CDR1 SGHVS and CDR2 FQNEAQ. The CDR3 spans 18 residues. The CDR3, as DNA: TGTGCCAGCAGTCTTAGGCGGGTCGGAGGTCTGAACACCGGGGAGCTGTTTTTT. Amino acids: CASSLRRVGGLNTGELFF.

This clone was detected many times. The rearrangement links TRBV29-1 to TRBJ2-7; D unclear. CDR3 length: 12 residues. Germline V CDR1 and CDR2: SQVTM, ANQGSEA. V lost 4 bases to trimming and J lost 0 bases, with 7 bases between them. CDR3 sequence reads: CSVASSSYEQYF. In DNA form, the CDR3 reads TGCAGCGTTGCATCGAGCTCCTACGAGCAGTACTTC.